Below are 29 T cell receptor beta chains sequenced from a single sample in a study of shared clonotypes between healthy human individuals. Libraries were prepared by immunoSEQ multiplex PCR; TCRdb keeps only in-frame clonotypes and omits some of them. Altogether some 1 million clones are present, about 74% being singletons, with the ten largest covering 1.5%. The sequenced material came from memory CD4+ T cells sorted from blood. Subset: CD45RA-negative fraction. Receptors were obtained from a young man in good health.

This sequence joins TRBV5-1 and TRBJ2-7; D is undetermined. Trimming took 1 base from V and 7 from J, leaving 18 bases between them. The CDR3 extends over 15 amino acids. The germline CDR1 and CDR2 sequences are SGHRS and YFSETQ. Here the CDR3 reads CASSLSTVASGEQYF. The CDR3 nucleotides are TGCGCCAGCAGCTTGTCCACAGTGGCCTCTGGGGAGCAGTACTTC.

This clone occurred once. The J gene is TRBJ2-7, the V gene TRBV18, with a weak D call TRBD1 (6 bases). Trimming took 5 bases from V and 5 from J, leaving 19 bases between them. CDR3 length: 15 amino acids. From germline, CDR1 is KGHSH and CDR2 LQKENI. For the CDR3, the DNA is TGTGCCAGCTCAACCTTCCGGACAGAATGGGACGAGCAGTACTTC. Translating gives CASSTFRTEWDEQYF.

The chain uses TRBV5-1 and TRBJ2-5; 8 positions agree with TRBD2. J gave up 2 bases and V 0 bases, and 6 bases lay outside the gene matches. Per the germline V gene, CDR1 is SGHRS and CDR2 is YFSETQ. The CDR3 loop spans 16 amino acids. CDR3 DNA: TGCGCCAGCAGCTTGGCTTCACGGGAGGGGCAAGAGACCCAGTACTTC. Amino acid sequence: CASSLASREGQETQYF.

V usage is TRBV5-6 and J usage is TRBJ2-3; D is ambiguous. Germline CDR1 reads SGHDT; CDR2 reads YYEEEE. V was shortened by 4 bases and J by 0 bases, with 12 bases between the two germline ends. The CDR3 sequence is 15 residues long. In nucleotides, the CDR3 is TGTGCCAGCAGCCTATCAGTACGTAGCACAGATACGCAGTATTTT. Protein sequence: CASSLSVRSTDTQYF.

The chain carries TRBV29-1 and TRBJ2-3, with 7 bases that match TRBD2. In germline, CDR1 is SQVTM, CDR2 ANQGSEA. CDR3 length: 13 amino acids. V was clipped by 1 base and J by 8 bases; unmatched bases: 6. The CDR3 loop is CSVEVAGASTQYF. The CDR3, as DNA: TGCAGCGTTGAAGTTGCGGGAGCGTCTACGCAGTATTTT.

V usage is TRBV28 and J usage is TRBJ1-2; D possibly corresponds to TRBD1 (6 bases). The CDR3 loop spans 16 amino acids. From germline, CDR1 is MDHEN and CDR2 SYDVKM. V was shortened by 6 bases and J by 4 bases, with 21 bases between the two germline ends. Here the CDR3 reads CASRRRGPGGGYGYTF. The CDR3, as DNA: TGTGCCAGCAGACGACGGGGCCCTGGAGGGGGCTATGGCTACACCTTC.

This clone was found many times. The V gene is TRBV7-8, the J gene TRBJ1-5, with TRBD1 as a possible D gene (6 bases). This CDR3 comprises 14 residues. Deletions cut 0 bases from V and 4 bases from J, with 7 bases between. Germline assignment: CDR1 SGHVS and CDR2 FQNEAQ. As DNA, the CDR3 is TGTGCCAGCAGCTTAGCCACAGGGAATCAGCCCCAGCATTTT. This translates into CASSLATGNQPQHF.

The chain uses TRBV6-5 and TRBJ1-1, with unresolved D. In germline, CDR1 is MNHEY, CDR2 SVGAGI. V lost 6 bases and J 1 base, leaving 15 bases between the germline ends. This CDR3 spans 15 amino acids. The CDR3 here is CASSLSFLGNTEAFF. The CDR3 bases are TGTGCCAGCAGCTTAAGCTTTTTGGGGAACACTGAAGCTTTCTTT.

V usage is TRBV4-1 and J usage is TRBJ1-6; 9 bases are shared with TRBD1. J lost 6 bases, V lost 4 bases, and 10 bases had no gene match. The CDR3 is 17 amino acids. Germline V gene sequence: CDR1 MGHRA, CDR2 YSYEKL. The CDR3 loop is CASSLAGTGNINSPLHF. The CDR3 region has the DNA TGCGCCAGCAGCCTAGCCGGGACAGGGAATATTAATTCACCCCTCCACTTT.

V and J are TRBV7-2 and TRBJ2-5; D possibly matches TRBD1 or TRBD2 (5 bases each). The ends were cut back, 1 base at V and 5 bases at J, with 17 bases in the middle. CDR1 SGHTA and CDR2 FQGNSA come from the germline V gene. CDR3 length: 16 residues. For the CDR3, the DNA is TGTGCCAGCAGCTTAGAAGGGACCCCGAATCGGGAGACCCAGTACTTC. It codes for CASSLEGTPNRETQYF.

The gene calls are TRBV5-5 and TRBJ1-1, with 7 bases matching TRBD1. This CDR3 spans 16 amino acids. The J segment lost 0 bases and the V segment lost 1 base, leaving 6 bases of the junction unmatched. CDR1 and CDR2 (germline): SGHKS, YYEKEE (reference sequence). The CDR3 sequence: CASSLSGGGVNTEAFF. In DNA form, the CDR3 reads TGTGCCAGCAGCTTGTCAGGGGGAGGGGTGAACACTGAAGCTTTCTTT.

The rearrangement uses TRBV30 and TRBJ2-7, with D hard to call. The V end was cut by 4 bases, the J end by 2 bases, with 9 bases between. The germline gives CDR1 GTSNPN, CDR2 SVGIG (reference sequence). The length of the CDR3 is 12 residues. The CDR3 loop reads CAWKGATYEQYF. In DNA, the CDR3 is TGTGCCTGGAAGGGCGCTACCTACGAGCAGTACTTC. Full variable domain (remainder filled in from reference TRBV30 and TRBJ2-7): SQTIHQWPATLVQPVGSPLSLECTVEGTSNPNLYWYRQAAGRGLQLLFYSVGIGQISSEVPQNLSASRPQDRQFILSSKKLLLSDSGFYLCAWKGATYEQYFGPGTRLTVT.

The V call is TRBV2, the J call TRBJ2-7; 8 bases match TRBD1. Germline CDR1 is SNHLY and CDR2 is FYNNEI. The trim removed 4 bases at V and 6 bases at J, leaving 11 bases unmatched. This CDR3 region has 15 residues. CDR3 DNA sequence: TGTGCCAGCAGTGGACAGGACAGGGCTATTGGCGAGCAGTACTTC. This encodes CASSGQDRAIGEQYF. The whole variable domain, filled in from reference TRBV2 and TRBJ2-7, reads EPEVTQTPSHQVTQMGQEVILRCVPISNHLYFYWYRQILGQKVEFLVSFYNNEISEKSEIFDDQFSVERPDGSNFTLKIRSTKLEDSAMYFCASSGQDRAIGEQYFGPGTRLTVT.

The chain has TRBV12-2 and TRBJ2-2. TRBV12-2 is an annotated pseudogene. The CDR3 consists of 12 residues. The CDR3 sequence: CASRLENGELFF. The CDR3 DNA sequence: TGTGCAAGTCGCTTAGAAAACGGGGAGCTGTTTTTT.

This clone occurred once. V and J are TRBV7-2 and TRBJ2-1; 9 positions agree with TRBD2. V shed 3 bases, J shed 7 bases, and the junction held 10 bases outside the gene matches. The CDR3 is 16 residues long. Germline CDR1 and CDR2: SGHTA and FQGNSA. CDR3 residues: CASSFEAGLAGNEQFF. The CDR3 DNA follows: TGTGCCAGCAGCTTTGAAGCGGGACTAGCTGGGAATGAGCAGTTCTTC.

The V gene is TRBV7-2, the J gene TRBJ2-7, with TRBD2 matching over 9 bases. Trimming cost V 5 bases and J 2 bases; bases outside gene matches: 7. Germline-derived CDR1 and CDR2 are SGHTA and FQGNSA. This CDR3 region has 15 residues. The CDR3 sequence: CASSPSTSGTYEQYF. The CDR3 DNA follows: TGTGCCAGCAGCCCCTCGACTAGCGGAACCTACGAGCAGTACTTC.

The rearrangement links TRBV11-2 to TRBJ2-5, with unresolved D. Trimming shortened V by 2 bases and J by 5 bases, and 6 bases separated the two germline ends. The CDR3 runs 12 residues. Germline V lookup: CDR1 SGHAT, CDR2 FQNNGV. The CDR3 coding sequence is TGTGCCAGCAGCTTAAATGGGGAGACCCAGTACTTC. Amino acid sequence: CASSLNGETQYF.

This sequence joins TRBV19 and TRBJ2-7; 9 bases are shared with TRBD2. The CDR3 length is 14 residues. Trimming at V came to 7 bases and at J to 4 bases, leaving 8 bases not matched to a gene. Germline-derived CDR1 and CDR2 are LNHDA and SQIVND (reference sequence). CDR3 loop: CASTQGTSSYEQYF. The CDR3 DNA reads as TGTGCCAGTACCCAAGGGACTAGCAGTTACGAGCAGTACTTC. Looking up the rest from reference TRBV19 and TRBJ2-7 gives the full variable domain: DGGITQSPKYLFRKEGQNVTLSCEQNLNHDAMYWYRQDPGQGLRLIYYSQIVNDFQKGDIAEGYSVSREKKESFPLTVTSAQKNPTAFYLCASTQGTSSYEQYFGPGTRLTVT.

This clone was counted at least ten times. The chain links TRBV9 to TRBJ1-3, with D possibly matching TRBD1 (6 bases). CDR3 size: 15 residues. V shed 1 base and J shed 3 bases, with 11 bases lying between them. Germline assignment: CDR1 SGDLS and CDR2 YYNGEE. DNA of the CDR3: TGTGCCAGCAGCGTATCGGGACAATATGGAAACACCATATATTTT. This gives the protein CASSVSGQYGNTIYF.

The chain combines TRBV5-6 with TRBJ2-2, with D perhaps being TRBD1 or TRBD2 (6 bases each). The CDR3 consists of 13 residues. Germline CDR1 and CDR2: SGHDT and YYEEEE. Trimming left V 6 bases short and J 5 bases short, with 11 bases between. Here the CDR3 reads CASNPGATGELFF. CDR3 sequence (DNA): TGTGCCAGCAACCCGGGGGCGACCGGGGAGCTGTTTTTT.

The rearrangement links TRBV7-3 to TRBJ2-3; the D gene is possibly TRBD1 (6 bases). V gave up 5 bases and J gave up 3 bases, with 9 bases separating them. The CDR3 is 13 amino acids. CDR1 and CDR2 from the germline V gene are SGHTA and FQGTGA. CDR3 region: CASSRGSTDTQYF. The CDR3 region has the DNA TGTGCCAGCAGCAGGGGGAGTACAGATACGCAGTATTTT.

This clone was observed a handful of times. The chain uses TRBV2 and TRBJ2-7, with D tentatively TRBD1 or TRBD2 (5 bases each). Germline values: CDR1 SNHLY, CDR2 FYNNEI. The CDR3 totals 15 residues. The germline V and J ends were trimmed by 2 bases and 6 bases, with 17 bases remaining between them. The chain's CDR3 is CASSEYAGQGPEQYF. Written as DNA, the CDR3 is TGTGCCAGCAGTGAATACGCGGGCCAGGGTCCCGAGCAGTACTTC.

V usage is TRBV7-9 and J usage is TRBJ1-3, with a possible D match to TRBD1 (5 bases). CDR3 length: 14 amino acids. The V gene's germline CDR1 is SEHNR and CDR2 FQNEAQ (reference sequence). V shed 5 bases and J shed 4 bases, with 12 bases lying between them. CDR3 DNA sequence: TGTGCCAGCAGCCCGGGGGTCGCGGGAAACACCATATATTTT. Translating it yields CASSPGVAGNTIYF.

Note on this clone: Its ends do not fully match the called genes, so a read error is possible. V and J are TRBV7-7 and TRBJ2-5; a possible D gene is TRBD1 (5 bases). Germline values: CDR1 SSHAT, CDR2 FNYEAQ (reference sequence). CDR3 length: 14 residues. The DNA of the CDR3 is TGTGCTAGCAGCTTAGCAGGGTACCAAGAGACCCAGTACTTC. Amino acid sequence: CASSLAGYQETQYF.

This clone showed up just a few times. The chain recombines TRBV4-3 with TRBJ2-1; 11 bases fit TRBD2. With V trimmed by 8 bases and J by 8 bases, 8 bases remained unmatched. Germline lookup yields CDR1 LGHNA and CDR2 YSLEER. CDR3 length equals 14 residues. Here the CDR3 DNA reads TGCGCCAGCCGACAACTAGCGGGAGTCGATGAGCAGTTCTTC. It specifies CASRQLAGVDEQFF.

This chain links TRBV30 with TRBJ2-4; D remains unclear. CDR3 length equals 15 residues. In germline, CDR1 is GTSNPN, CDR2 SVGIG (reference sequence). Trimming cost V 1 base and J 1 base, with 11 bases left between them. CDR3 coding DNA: TGTGCCTGGAGTGCGCCCCCACCCGCCAAAAACATTCAGTACTTC. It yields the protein CAWSAPPPAKNIQYF.

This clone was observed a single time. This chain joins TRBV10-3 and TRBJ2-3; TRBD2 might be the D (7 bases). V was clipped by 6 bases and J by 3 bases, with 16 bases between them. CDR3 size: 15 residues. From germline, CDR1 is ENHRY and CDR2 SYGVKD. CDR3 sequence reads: CAISSPGGATDTQYF. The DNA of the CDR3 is TGTGCCATCAGCTCACCTGGGGGGGCGACAGATACGCAGTATTTT.

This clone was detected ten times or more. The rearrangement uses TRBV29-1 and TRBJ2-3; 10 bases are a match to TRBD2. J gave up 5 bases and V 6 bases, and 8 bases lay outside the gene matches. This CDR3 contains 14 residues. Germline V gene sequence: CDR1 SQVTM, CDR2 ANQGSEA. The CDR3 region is CSVAGGTSVDTQYF. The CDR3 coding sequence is TGCAGCGTGGCCGGGGGGACTAGCGTAGATACGCAGTATTTT.

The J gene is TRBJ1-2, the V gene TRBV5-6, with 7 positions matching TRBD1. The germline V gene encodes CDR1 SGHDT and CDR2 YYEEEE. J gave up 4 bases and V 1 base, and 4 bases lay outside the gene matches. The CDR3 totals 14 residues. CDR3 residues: CASSLSGTVYGYTF. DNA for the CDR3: TGTGCCAGCAGCTTGTCCGGGACAGTCTATGGCTACACCTTC.